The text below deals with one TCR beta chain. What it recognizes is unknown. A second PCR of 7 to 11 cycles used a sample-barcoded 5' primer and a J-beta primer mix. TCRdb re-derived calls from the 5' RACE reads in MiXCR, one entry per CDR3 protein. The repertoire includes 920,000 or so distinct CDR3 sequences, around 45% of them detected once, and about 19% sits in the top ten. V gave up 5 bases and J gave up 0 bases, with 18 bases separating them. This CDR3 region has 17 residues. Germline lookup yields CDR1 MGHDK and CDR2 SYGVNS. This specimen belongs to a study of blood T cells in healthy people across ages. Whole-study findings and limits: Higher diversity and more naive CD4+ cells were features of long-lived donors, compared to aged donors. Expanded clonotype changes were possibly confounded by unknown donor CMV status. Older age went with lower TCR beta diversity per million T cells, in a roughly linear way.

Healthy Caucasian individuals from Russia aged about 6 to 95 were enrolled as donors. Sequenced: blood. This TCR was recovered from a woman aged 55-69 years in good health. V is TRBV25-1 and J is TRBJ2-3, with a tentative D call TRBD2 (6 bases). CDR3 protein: CASSNPGLQPSTDTQYF. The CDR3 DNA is TGTGCCAGCAGTAACCCGGGACTTCAGCCTAGCACAGATACGCAGTATTTT.